Each of the 5 T cell receptor beta chains below was sequenced from the same sample in a study of identical twins. TCRdb reanalysed the 5' RACE reads using MiXCR and keeps one entry per CDR3 protein. This table has roughly 490,000 distinct CDR3 sequences, around 15% appearing once. These data are also associated with another study on yellow fever vaccine responses in identical twins.

The sequenced sample was CD4+ T cells sorted from blood. These receptors were obtained from a woman aged 18-35 years in good health.

DNA of the CDR3: TGTGCCAGCAGTTCATATAGGGTCGGGGAGCTGTTTTTT. Its protein is CASSSYRVGELFF. This sequence joins TRBV28 and TRBJ2-2; D is uncertain. The CDR3 is made up of 13 amino acids. V lost 4 bases and J lost 7, with 10 bases in between. Germline values: CDR1 MDHEN, CDR2 SYDVKM.

V is TRBV19 and J is TRBJ2-5, with 9 positions matching TRBD2. Losses at the gene ends were 5 bases for V and 5 bases for J; bases not matched to a gene: 9. Germline lookup yields CDR1 LNHDA and CDR2 SQIVND (reference sequence). The CDR3 runs to 15 residues. The DNA of the CDR3 is TGTGCCAGTAGTTCCAGACTAGCGGAGGGGGAGACCCAGTACTTC. Amino acids: CASSSRLAEGETQYF.

In its sample, this clonotype was seen a few times. V and J are TRBV10-3 and TRBJ2-5, with D possibly called TRBD1 or TRBD2 (6 bases each). The V gene's germline CDR1 is ENHRY and CDR2 SYGVKD. The CDR3 sequence is 14 residues long. Trimming took 7 bases from V and 5 from J, leaving 17 bases between them. The CDR3 loop is CAINGEGGRETQYF. The CDR3 nucleotides read TGTGCCATCAACGGAGAGGGGGGTCGGGAGACCCAGTACTTC.

In this sample, this clonotype turned up a few times. V and J are TRBV3-1 and TRBJ2-5; D not resolved. The length of the CDR3 is 11 residues. Trimming took off 2 bases at V and 5 bases at J, with 3 bases between the two ends. From germline, CDR1 is LGHDT and CDR2 YNNKEL (reference sequence). Written as DNA, the CDR3 is TGTGCCAGCAGCCAACCTGAGACCCAGTACTTC. This codes for CASSQPETQYF.

J is TRBJ1-4 and V is TRBV6-5, with D perhaps matching TRBD1 (6 bases). V was shortened by 3 bases and J by 5 bases, with 13 bases between the two germline ends. This CDR3 has 15 residues. Looked up from germline, CDR1 is MNHEY and CDR2 is SVGAGI. The CDR3 reads CASSYLDSLNEKLFF. CDR3 DNA: TGTGCCAGCAGTTATTTGGACAGCTTGAATGAAAAACTGTTTTTT.